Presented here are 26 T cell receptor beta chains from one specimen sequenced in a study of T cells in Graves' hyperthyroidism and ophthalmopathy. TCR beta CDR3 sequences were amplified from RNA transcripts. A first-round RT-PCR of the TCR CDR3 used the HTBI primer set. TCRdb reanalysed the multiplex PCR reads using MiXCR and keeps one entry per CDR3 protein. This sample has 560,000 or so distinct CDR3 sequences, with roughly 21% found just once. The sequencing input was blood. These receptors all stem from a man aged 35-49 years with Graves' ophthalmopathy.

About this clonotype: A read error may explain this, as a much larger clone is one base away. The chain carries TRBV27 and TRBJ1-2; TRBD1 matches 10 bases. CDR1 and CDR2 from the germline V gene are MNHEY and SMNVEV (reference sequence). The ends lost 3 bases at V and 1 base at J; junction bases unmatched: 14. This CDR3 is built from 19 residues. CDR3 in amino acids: CASSFKGQGVEPFNYGYTF. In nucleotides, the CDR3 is TGTGCCAGCAGTTTTAAAGGACAGGGGGTGGAACCCTTTAACTATGGCTACACCTTC.

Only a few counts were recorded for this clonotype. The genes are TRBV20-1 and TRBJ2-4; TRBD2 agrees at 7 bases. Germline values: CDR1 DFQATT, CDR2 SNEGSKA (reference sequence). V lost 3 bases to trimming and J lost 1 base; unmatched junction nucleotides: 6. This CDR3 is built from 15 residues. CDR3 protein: CSARLAGGAKNIQYF. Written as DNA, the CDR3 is TGCAGTGCTAGGTTAGCGGGTGGTGCCAAAAACATTCAGTACTTC.

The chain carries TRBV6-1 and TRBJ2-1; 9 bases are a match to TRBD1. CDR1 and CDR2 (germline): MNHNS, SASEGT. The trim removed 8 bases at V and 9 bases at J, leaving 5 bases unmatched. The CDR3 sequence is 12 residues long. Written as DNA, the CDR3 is TGTGCCAGCGGGACAGGGAATGGTGAGCAGTTCTTC. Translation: CASGTGNGEQFF.

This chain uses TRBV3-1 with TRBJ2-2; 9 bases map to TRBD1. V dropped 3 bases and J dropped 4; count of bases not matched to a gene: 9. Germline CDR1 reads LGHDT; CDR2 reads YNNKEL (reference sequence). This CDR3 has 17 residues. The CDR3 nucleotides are TGTGCCAGCAGCCAGAGGACCGGGACAGGGATCACCGGGGAGCTGTTTTTT. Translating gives CASSQRTGTGITGELFF.

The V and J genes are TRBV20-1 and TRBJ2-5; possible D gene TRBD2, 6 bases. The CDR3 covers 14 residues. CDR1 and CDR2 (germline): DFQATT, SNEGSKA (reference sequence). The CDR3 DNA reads TGCGTACTGAGGCCGGGACTGTACCAAGAGACCCAGTACTTC. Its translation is CVLRPGLYQETQYF.

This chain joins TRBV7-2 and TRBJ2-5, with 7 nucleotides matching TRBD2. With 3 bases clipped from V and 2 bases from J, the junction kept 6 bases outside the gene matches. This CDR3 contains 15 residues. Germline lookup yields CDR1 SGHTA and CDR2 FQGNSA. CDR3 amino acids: CASSLSSGRQETQYF. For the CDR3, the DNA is TGTGCCAGCAGCTTGAGTAGCGGGCGGCAAGAGACCCAGTACTTC.

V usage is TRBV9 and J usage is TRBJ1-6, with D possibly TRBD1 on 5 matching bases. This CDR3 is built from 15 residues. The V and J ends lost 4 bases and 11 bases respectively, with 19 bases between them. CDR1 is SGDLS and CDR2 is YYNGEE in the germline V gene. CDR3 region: CASSPDDSRGTPLHF. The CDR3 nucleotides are TGTGCCAGCAGCCCCGACGACAGTAGAGGGACACCCCTCCACTTT. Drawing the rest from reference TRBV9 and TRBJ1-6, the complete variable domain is DSGVTQTPKHLITATGQRVTLRCSPRSGDLSVYWYQQSLDQGLQFLIQYYNGEERAKGNILERFSAQQFPDLHSELNLSSLELGDSALYFCASSPDDSRGTPLHFGNGTRLTVT.

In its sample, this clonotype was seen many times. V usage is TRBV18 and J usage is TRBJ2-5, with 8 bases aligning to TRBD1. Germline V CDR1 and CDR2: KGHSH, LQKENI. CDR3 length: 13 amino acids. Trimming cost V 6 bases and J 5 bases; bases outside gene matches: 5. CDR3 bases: TGTGCCAGCTCGGCAGGGGGCGCGGAGACCCAGTACTTC. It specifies CASSAGGAETQYF.

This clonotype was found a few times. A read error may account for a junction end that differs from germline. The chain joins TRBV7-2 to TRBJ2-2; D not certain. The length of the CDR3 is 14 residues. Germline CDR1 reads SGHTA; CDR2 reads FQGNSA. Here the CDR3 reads CASSLNGRTEELFF. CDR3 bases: TGTGCCAGCAGCTTAAATGGAAGGACCGAGGAGCTGTTTTTT.

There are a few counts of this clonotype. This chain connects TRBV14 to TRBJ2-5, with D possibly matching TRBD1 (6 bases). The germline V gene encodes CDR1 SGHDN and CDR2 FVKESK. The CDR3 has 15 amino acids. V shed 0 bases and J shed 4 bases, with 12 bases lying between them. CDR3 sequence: CASSQEPGAVETQYF. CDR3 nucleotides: TGTGCCAGCAGCCAAGAGCCAGGGGCGGTAGAGACCCAGTACTTC.

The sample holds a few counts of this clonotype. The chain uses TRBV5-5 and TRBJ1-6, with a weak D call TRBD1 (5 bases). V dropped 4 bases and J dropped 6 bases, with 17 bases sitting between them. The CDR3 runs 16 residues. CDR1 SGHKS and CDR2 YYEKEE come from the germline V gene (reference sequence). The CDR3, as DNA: TGTGCCAGCAGCCCCTGGTGGGGGTCTAGTAATTCACCCCTCCACTTT. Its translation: CASSPWWGSSNSPLHF. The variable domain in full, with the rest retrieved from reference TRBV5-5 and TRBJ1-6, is DAGVTQSPTHLIKTRGQQVTLRCSPISGHKSVSWYQQVLGQGPQFIFQYYEKEERGRGNFPDRFSARQFPNYSSELNVNALLLGDSALYLCASSPWWGSSNSPLHFGNGTRLTVT.

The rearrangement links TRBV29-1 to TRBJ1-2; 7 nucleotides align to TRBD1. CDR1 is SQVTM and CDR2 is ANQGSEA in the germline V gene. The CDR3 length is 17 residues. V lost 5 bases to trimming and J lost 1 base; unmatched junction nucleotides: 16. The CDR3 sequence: CSVLTWQGVEFNYGYTF. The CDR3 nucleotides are TGCAGCGTTCTCACGTGGCAGGGGGTTGAATTTAACTATGGCTACACCTTC.

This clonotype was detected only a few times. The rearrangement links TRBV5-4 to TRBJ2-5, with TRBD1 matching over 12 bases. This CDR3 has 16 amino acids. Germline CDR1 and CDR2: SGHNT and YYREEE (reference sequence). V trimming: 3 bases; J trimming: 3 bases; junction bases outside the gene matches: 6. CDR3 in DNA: TGTGCCAGCAGCTCGCCGGGACAGGGGGCTAAAGAGACCCAGTACTTC. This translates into CASSSPGQGAKETQYF.

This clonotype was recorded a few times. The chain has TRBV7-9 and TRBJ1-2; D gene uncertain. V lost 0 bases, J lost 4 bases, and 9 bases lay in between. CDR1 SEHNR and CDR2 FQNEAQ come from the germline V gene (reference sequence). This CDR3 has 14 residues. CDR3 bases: TGTGCCAGCAGCTTAGCGAACAGCCCCTATGGCTACACCTTC. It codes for CASSLANSPYGYTF.

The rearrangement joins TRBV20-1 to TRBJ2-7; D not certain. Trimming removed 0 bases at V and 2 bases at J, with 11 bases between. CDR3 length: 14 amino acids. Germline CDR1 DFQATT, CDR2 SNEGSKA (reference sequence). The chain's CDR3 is CSAREMKVTYEQYF. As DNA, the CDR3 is TGCAGTGCTAGAGAAATGAAAGTCACCTACGAGCAGTACTTC.

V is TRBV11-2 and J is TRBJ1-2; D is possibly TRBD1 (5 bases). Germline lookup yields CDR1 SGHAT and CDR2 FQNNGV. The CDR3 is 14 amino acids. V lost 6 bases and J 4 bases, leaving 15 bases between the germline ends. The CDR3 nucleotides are TGTGCCAGCAGGAGGGTCGGGGGGTCCTATGGCTACACCTTC. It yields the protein CASRRVGGSYGYTF.

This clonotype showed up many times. CDR3 sequence reads: CASGSHSTEAFF. The DNA of the CDR3 is TGTGCTAGTGGTTCCCATTCCACTGAAGCTTTCTTT. The chain has TRBV12-5 and TRBJ1-1; D gene unclear. Trimming removed 4 bases from V and 4 bases from J, with 7 bases in between. CDR3 length: 12 residues. Germline CDR1 LGHNT, CDR2 FRNRAP.

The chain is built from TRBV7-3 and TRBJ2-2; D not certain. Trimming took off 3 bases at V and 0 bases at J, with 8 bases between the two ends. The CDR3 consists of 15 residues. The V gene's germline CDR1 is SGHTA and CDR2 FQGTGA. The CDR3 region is CASSLEQTNTGELFF. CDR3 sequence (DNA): TGTGCCAGCAGCTTGGAGCAGACGAACACCGGGGAGCTGTTTTTT.

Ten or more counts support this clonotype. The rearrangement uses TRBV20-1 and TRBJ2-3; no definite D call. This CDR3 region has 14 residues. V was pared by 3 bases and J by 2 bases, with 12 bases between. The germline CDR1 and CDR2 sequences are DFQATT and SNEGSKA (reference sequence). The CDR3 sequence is CSASVLGNTDTQYF. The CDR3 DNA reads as TGCAGTGCTAGCGTCCTGGGGAACACAGATACGCAGTATTTT.

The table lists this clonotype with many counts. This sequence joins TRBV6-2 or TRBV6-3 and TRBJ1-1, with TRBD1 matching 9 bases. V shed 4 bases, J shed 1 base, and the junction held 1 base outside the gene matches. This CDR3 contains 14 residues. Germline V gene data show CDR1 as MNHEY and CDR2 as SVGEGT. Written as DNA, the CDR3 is TGTGCCAGCAGTTCGGGACAGGGGAACACTGAAGCTTTCTTT. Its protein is CASSSGQGNTEAFF.

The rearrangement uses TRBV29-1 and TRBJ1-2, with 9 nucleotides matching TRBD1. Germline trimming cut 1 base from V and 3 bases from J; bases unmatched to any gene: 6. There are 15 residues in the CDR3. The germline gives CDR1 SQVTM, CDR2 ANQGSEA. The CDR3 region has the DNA TGCAGCGTTGAAGTTCTGACAGGGGGAGACTATGGCTACACCTTC. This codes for CSVEVLTGGDYGYTF.

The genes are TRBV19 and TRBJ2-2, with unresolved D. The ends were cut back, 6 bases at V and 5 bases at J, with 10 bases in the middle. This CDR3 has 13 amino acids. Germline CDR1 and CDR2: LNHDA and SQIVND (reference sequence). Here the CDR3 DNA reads TGTGCCAGTAGCGAAGGGATGACCGGGGAGCTGTTTTTT. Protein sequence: CASSEGMTGELFF.

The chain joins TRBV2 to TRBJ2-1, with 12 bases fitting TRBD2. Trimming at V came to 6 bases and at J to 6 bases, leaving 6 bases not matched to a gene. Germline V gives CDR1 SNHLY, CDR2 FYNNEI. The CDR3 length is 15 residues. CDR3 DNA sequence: TGTGCCAGCAGCCTTCGACTAGCGGGGGCCAATGAGCAGTTCTTC. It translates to CASSLRLAGANEQFF.

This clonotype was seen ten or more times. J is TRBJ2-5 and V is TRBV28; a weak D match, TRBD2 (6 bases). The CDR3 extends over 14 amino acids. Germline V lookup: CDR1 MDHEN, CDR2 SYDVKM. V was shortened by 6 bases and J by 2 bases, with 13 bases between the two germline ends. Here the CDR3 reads CASRGGGSQETQYF. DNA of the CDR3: TGTGCCAGCAGGGGGGGTGGAAGTCAAGAGACCCAGTACTTC.

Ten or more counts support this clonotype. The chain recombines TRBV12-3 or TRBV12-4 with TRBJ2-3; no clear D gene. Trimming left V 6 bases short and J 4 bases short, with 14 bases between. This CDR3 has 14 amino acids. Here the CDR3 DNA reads TGTGCCAGCAGAGAGTCCTACGAGGCAGATACGCAGTATTTT. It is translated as CASRESYEADTQYF.

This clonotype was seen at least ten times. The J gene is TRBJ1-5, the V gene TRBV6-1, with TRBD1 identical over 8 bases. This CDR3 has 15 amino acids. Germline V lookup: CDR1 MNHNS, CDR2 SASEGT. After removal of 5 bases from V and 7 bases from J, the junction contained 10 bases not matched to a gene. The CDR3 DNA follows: TGTGCCAGCAGTTTCTCCGGGGACAGGCGACAGCCCCAGCATTTT. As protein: CASSFSGDRRQPQHF.